Sequencing of this T cell receptor beta chain was carried out in a study of OX40 agonist ivuxolimab in advanced cancers. V was clipped by 0 bases and J by 3 bases, with 6 bases between them. CDR3 size: 14 residues. Germline V gives CDR1 MGHRA, CDR2 YSYEKL. Measured with immunoSEQ multiplex PCR; TCRdb has only the in-frame clones, and not every one. The repertoire consists of 67,000 or so clones, with 88% occurring once and the leading ten covering around 1%. The sequence came from an adult with an advanced solid tumor such as melanoma, head and neck, liver or kidney cancer. The chain uses TRBV4-1 and TRBJ2-1; no reliable D call. This material consisted of CD4+ or CD8+ T cells sorted from blood, taken in a trial of the OX40 agonist ivuxolimab. The DNA for the CDR3 is TGCGCCAGCAGCCAAGATTTATACTACAATGAGCAGTTCTTC. It is translated as CASSQDLYYNEQFF.